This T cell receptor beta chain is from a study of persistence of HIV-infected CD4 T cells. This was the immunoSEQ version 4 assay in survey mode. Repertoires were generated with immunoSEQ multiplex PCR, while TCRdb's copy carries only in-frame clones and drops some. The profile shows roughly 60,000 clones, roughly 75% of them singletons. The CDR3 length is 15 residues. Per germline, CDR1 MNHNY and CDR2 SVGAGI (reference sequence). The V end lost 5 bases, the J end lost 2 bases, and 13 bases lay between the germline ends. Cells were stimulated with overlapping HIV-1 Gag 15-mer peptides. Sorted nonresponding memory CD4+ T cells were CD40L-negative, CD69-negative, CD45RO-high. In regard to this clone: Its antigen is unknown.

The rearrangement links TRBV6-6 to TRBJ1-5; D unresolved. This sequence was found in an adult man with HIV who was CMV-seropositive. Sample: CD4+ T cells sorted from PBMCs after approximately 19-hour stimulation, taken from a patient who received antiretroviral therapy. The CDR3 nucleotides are TGTGCCAGCAGTACTCAAGGACGGGGCAATCAGCCCCAGCATTTT. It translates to CASSTQGRGNQPQHF.